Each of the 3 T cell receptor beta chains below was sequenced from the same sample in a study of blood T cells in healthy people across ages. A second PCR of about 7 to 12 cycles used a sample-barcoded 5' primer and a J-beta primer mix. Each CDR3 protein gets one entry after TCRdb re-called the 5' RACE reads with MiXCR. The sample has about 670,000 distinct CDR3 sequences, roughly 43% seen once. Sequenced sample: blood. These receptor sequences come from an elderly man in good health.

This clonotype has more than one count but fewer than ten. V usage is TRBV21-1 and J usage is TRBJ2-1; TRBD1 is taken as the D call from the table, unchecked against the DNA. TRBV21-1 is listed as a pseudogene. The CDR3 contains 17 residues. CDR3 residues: CASSSTHQGRSYNEQFF. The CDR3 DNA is TGTGCCAGCAGCTCCACTCACCAGGGAAGGTCCTACAATGAGCAGTTCTTC.

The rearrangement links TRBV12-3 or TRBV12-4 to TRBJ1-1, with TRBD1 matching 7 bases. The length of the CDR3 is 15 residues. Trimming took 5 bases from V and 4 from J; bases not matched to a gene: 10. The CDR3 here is CASSPSTGSATEAFF. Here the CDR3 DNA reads TGTGCCAGCAGTCCCTCGACAGGGTCGGCCACTGAAGCTTTCTTT.

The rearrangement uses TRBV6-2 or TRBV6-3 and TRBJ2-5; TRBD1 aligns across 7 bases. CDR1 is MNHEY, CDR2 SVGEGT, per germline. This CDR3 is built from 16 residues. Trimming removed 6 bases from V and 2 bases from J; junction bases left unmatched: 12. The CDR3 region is CASRPTRDSPQETQYF. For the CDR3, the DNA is TGTGCCAGCAGGCCAACGAGGGACAGCCCTCAAGAGACCCAGTACTTC.